Listed below are T cell receptor beta chains from one sample, sequenced in a study of cytomegalovirus exposure and HLA in healthy donors. Using immunoSEQ multiplex PCR, the repertoire was profiled, and TCRdb retains in-frame clones only, with some absent. The sample records over 70,000 clones, 70% to 85% being singletons. Material: PBMCs. The source is a middle-aged man in good health and CMV-seropositive. Each CDR3 is given with its conserved first and last residue. D genes are given only for firm matches. Rows may omit the clone size; those that give it use once, few, many or a size class.

clone_size	v_call	d_call	j_call	cdr3_nt	cdr3_aa
NA	TRBV4-1	TRBD1	TRBJ2-2	TGCGCCAGCAGCCGAGGGGTAGGGACAGGGGGCTGGGCCGGGGAGCTGTTTTTT	CASSRGVGTGGWAGELFF
NA	TRBV6-5	NA	TRBJ2-7	TGTGCCAGCAGTTACTTAAGAGCCTCCACCTACGAGCAGTACTTC	CASSYLRASTYEQYF
NA	TRBV5-1	TRBD2	TRBJ2-7	TGCGCCAGCAGCTTGACGGCGGGGGATGCCTACGAGCAGTACTTC	CASSLTAGDAYEQYF
few	TRBV6-5	NA	TRBJ1-6	TGTGCCAGCCCGGGGTGGGCGAGTAAGGATTCACCCCTCCACTTT	CASPGWASKDSPLHF
NA	TRBV27	TRBD2	TRBJ2-1	TGTGCCAGCAAGACTTATTTAGCGGGACGCAATGAGCAGTTCTTC	CASKTYLAGRNEQFF
NA	TRBV2	NA	TRBJ2-7	TGTGCCAGCAGGGTCCTACTAGATTCCTACGAGCAGTACTTC	CASRVLLDSYEQYF
NA	TRBV18	NA	TRBJ2-3	TGTGCCAGCTTGGGACAAGCCAACACAGATACGCAGTATTTT	CASLGQANTDTQYF
few	TRBV5-8	NA	TRBJ1-5	TGTGCCAGCAGCTTGGGGACAGCAAATCAGCCCCAGCATTTT	CASSLGTANQPQHF
NA	TRBV11-3	TRBD2	TRBJ2-3	TGTGCCAGCAGCACCCGAGCTTTGGCGGGAGGGTTCACAGATACGCAGTATTTT	CASSTRALAGGFTDTQYF
NA	TRBV11-3	NA	TRBJ1-4	TGTGCCAGCAGCTCCACCGGGACTGTGAATGAAAAACTGTTTTTT	CASSSTGTVNEKLFF
NA	TRBV12-5	NA	TRBJ2-1	TGTGCTAGTGGTTTGGTACCGGGCAATGAGCAGTTCTTC	CASGLVPGNEQFF
NA	TRBV5-4	NA	TRBJ2-3	TGTGCCAGCAGCTTATTCGGGACTCCAGATACGCAGTATTTT	CASSLFGTPDTQYF
NA	TRBV18	NA	TRBJ2-4	TGTGCCAGCTCACTGACGAGGACAGAAGAAAACATTCAGTACTTC	CASSLTRTEENIQYF
NA	TRBV7-2	NA	TRBJ2-1	TGTGCCAGCAGCTTCTCGTCAGCAACCGAGGTCCCAAATGAGCAGTTCTTC	CASSFSSATEVPNEQFF
NA	TRBV6-1	NA	TRBJ2-7	TGTGCCAGCAACTTCCTGACAGACTCCTACGAGCAGTACTTC	CASNFLTDSYEQYF
NA	TRBV27	TRBD1	TRBJ2-7	TGTGCCAGCAGTTACGGACAGGGCATCACCGAGCAGTACTTC	CASSYGQGITEQYF
once	TRBV15	NA	TRBJ2-1	TGTGCCACCAGCAGAGATAGGAAGAAGACCCACCCCTTCTCGACCAGCGATGAGCAGTTCTTC	CATSRDRKKTHPFSTSDEQFF
NA	TRBV7-9	NA	TRBJ1-5	TGTGCCAGCAGCTTAGCCTTGTCAGGCGATAGCAATCAGCCCCAGCATTTT	CASSLALSGDSNQPQHF
few	TRBV25-1	NA	TRBJ2-1	TGTGCCAGCAGTGATGAGCGGACAGCGGAGGTGTACAATGAGCAGTTCTTC	CASSDERTAEVYNEQFF
NA	TRBV6-1	TRBD1	TRBJ2-7	TGTGCCAGCAGGGGACAGGGGTCTTGGGAGCAGTACTTC	CASRGQGSWEQYF
once	TRBV6-6	NA	TRBJ2-6	TGTGCCAGCAGGTCCCCAGGGGATGGGGCCAACGTCCTGACTTTC	CASRSPGDGANVLTF
NA	TRBV7-6	TRBD1	TRBJ2-7	TGTGCCAGCAGCTTAGGGACAGGGGGCCACGAGCAGTACTTC	CASSLGTGGHEQYF